This T cell receptor beta chain was identified in a study of blood T cell repertoires in COVID-19. Profiled with immunoSEQ multiplex PCR; TCRdb holds only in-frame clones, not every one. The sample shows roughly 52,000 clones, approximately 80% of them seen only once. The CDR3 has 12 amino acids. V was trimmed by 1 base and J by 13 bases, leaving 12 bases between them. This TCR derives from a human donor in a cohort sampled during active or convalescent COVID-19. The sample consisted of peripheral blood. The chain recombines TRBV12-3 or TRBV12-4 with TRBJ2-3, with D maybe TRBD2 (7 bases). CDR3 amino acids: CASSLGWGGEYF. The CDR3 nucleotides read TGTGCCAGCAGTTTAGGGTGGGGGGGCGAGTATTTT.